The 10 T cell receptor beta chains below were found in one sample sequenced in a study of neoadjuvant anti-PD-1 for oral cavity cancer. Noted time point: after neoadjuvant nivolumab, at surgical resection. The assay was immunoSEQ multiplex PCR, and TCRdb's table has in-frame clones only and misses some. The data show 11,000 to 15,000 clones, with about 73% seen just once and approximately 3% held by the top ten. The source material was PBMCs, sampled after nivolumab (anti-PD-1) treatment. The origin of the receptors is a person aged 35-79 years with oral cavity squamous cell carcinoma.

V and J are TRBV5-6 and TRBJ1-4; D is unresolved. V dropped 2 bases and J dropped 2 bases, with 7 bases sitting between them. CDR1 and CDR2 (germline): SGHDT, YYEEEE. The CDR3 runs to 14 residues. The CDR3 region is CASSFKQTNEKLFF. The CDR3 nucleotides are TGTGCCAGCAGCTTTAAGCAGACTAATGAAAAACTGTTTTTT.

The chain employs TRBV28 and TRBJ2-7; 7 bases align to TRBD2. The germline CDR1 and CDR2 sequences are MDHEN and SYDVKM. The CDR3 extends over 13 amino acids. After removal of 8 bases from V and 2 bases from J, the junction contained 6 bases not matched to a gene. In nucleotides, the CDR3 is TGTGCCAGCGTACGGACTAGACCCTACGAGCAGTACTTC. It translates to CASVRTRPYEQYF.

The chain links TRBV28 to TRBJ1-2; 7 nucleotides agree with TRBD1. Germline values: CDR1 MDHEN, CDR2 SYDVKM. J lost 3 bases, V lost 6 bases, and 7 bases had no gene match. CDR3 length equals 14 residues. CDR3 region: CASSLGGSYYGYTF. DNA of the CDR3: TGTGCCAGCAGCCTAGGGGGCTCATACTATGGCTACACCTTC.

The V call is TRBV15, the J call TRBJ2-3; TRBD2 aligns across 8 bases. V was pared by 7 bases and J by 2 bases, with 8 bases of the junction left unmatched. In germline, CDR1 is LNHNV, CDR2 YYDKDF (reference sequence). This CDR3 is built from 15 residues. This chain's CDR3 is CATTQNGRDTDTQYF. The CDR3 DNA reads TGTGCCACCACTCAAAACGGGAGGGACACAGATACGCAGTATTTT.

The rearrangement joins TRBV7-9 to TRBJ1-1; no firm D call. Trimming removed 3 bases from V and 3 bases from J, with 11 bases in between. Per the germline V gene, CDR1 is SEHNR and CDR2 is FQNEAQ (reference sequence). This CDR3 has 14 residues. CDR3 nucleotides: TGTGCCAGCAGCTTTAACACAGTTTACACTGAAGCTTTCTTT. As protein: CASSFNTVYTEAFF.

The chain recombines TRBV6-1 with TRBJ2-5; D perhaps matches TRBD1 (5 bases). Germline V gene data show CDR1 as MNHNS and CDR2 as SASEGT. This CDR3 comprises 13 residues. Trimming removed 5 bases from V and 1 base from J, with 8 bases in between. CDR3 sequence: CASSRGTQETQYF. The CDR3 DNA sequence: TGTGCCAGCAGTAGGGGAACCCAAGAGACCCAGTACTTC.

This chain uses TRBV7-9 with TRBJ2-1; D gene ambiguous. V lost 1 base, J lost 6 bases, and 13 bases lay in between. Germline-derived CDR1 and CDR2 are SEHNR and FQNEAQ (reference sequence). The CDR3 runs to 15 residues. Here the CDR3 DNA reads TGTGCCAGCAGCTTAGTAGGGCTAGAAGGCAATGAGCAGTTCTTC. This codes for CASSLVGLEGNEQFF.

The chain links TRBV27 to TRBJ2-7, with D unclear. Looked up from germline, CDR1 is MNHEY and CDR2 is SMNVEV (reference sequence). V was shortened by 5 bases and J by 9 bases, with 11 bases between the two germline ends. The CDR3 has 11 residues. The CDR3 region has the DNA TGTGCCAGCAGTCAAGGGCCGGTGCAGTACTTC. Its protein is CASSQGPVQYF.

This chain links TRBV7-3 with TRBJ2-6, with D hard to call. V lost 0 bases and J lost 0, with 6 bases in between. The CDR3 is 16 amino acids. CDR1 is SGHTA and CDR2 is FQGTGA in the germline V gene. CDR3 coding DNA: TGTGCCAGCAGCTTAACCGTAAGCTCTGGGGCCAACGTCCTGACTTTC. Amino acid sequence: CASSLTVSSGANVLTF.

This clone was seen once. V and J are TRBV5-6 and TRBJ2-1; 9 nucleotides align to TRBD2. The CDR3 has 17 residues. Germline CDR1 and CDR2: SGHDT and YYEEEE. V trimming: 2 bases; J trimming: 9 bases; junction bases outside the gene matches: 15. The CDR3 DNA follows: TGTGCCAGCAGCTTAGGGGGATTGAGGAGAGCGGGAGGTGAGCAGTTCTTC. It is translated as CASSLGGLRRAGGEQFF.